This T cell receptor (beta chain) was obtained from a study of CD8 T cells in ankylosing spondylitis. This clonotype was counted ten times or more. The antigen remains undetermined. Each CDR3 protein is one row after TCRdb ran MiXCR on the 5' RACE reads. Of about 280,000 distinct CDR3 sequences detected, about 19% appear once; the ten largest clones hold 7.8%. Study-wide results and caveats: Matched synovial fluid from ankylosing spondylitis patients was reported to be enriched for disease-linked clones. Certain motif variants had earlier appeared in reactive arthritis synovial fluid and blood.

Sequencing used blood, either unsorted or a sorted T cell fraction (not recorded which). This sequence was found in a male donor with ankylosing spondylitis or in good health (not recorded which).

In nucleotides, the CDR3 is TGCAGTGCTAGTTTTGCGCCGACCTACAATGAGCAGTTCTTC. Translation: CSASFAPTYNEQFF. The V and J genes are TRBV20-1 and TRBJ2-1; D gene unclear. V gave up 3 bases and J gave up 2 bases, with 11 bases separating them. Germline CDR1 and CDR2: DFQATT and SNEGSKA (reference sequence). CDR3 length equals 14 residues.